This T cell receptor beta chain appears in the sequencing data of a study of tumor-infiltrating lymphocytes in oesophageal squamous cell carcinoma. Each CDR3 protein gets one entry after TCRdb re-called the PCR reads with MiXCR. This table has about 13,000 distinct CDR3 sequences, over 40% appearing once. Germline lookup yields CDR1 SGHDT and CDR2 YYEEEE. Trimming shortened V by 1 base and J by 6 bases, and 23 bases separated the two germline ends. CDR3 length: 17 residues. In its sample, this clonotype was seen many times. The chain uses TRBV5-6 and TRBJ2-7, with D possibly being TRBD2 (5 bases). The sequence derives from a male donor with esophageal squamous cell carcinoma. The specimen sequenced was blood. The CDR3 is CASSLFSSWISKGEQYF. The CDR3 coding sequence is TGTGCCAGCAGCTTGTTTTCTAGCTGGATTAGTAAGGGCGAGCAGTACTTC. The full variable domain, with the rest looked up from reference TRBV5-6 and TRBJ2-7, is DAGVTQSPTHLIKTRGQQVTLRCSPKSGHDTVSWYQQALGQGPQFIFQYYEEEERQRGNFPDRFSGHQFPNYSSELNVNALLLGDSALYLCASSLFSSWISKGEQYFGPGTRLTVT.